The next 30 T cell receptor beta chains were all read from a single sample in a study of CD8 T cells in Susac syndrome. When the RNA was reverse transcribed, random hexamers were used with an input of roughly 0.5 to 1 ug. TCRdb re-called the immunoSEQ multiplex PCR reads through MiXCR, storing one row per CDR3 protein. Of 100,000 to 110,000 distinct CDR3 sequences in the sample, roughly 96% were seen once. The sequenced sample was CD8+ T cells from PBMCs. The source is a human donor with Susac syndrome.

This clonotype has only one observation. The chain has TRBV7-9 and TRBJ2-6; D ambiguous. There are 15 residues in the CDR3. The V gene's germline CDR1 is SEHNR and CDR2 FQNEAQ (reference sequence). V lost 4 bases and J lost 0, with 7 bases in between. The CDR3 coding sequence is TGTGCCAGCAGCTCGAGGATCTCTGGGGCCAACGTCCTGACTTTC. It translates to CASSSRISGANVLTF.

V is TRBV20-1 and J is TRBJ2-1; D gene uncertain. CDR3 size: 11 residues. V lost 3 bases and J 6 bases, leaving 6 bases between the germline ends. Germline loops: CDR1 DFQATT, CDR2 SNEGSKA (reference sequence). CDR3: CSASLLNEQFF. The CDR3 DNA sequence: TGCAGTGCTAGTCTCCTCAATGAGCAGTTCTTC.

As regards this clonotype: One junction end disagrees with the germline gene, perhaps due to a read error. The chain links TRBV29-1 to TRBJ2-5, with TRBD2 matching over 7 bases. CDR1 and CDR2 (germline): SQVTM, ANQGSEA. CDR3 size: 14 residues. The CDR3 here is CSVEGERDQETQYF. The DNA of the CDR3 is TGCAGCGTCGAAGGAGAGCGGGATCAAGAGACCCAGTACTTC.

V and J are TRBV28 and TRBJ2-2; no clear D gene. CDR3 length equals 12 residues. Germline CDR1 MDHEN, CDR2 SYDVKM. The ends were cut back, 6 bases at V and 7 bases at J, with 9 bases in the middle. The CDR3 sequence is CASSPTSGELFF. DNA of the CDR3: TGTGCCAGCAGCCCCACGAGCGGGGAGCTGTTTTTT.

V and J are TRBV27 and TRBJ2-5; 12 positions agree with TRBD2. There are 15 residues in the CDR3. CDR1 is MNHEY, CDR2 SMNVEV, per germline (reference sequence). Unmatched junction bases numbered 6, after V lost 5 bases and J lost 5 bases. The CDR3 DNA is TGTGCCAGCAGTCCCTGGCTAGCGGGGGGGGAGACCCAGTACTTC. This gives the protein CASSPWLAGGETQYF.

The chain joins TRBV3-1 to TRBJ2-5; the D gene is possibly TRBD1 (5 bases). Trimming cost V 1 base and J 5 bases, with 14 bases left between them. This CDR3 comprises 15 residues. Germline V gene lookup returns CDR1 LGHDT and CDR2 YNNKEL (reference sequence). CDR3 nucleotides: TGTGCCAGCAGCCAAGGGCCAGGGAAAGGCGAGACCCAGTACTTC. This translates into CASSQGPGKGETQYF.

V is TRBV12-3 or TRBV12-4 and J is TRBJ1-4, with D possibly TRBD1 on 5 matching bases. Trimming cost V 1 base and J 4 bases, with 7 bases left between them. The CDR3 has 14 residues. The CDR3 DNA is TGTGCCAGCAGTTTAGGCAGGGTTAATGAAAAACTGTTTTTT. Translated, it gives CASSLGRVNEKLFF.

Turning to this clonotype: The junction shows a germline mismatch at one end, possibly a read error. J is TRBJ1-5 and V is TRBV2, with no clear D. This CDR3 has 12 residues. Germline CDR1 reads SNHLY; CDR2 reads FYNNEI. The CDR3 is CASSLSLQPQLF. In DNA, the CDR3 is TGTGCCAGCAGTCTCAGTTTGCAGCCCCAGCTTTTT.

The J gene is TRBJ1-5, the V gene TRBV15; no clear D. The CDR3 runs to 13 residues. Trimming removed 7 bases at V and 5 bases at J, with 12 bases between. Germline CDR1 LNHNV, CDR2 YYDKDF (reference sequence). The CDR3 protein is CATTYQSDQPQHF. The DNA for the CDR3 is TGTGCCACCACTTACCAGAGCGATCAGCCCCAGCATTTT.

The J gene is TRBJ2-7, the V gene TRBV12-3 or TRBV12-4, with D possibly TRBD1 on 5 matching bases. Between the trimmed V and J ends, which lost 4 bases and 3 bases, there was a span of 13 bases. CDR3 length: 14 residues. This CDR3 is CASSSTKQDYEQYF. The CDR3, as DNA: TGTGCCAGCAGTTCCACAAAACAGGACTACGAGCAGTACTTC.

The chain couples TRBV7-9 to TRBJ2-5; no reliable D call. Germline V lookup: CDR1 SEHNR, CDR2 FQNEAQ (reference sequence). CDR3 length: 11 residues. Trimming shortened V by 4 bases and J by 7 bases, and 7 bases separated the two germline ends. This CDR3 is CASSSPPTQYF. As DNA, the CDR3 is TGTGCCAGCAGCTCCCCCCCGACCCAGTACTTC.

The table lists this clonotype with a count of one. The CDR3 protein is CSVVFSSGRSEQFF. The CDR3 DNA sequence: TGCAGCGTTGTGTTTTCTAGCGGGAGAAGTGAGCAGTTCTTC. This chain connects TRBV29-1 to TRBJ2-1; 10 nucleotides agree with TRBD2. V was pared by 4 bases and J by 9 bases, with 9 bases of the junction left unmatched. Germline loops: CDR1 SQVTM, CDR2 ANQGSEA. This CDR3 has 14 amino acids.

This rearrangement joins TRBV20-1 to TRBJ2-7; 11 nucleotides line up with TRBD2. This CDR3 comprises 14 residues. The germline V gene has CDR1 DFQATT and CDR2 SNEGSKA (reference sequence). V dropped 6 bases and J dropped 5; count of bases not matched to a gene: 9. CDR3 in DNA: TGCAGTGCAGACCTACTAGCGGGAGACCACGAGCAGTACTTC. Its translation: CSADLLAGDHEQYF.

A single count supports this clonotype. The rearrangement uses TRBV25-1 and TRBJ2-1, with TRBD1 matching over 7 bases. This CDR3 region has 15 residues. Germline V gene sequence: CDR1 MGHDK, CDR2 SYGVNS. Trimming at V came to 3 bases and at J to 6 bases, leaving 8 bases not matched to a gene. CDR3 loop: CASSDEDRFGNEQFF. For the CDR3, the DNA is TGTGCCAGCAGTGACGAGGACAGGTTTGGCAATGAGCAGTTCTTC.

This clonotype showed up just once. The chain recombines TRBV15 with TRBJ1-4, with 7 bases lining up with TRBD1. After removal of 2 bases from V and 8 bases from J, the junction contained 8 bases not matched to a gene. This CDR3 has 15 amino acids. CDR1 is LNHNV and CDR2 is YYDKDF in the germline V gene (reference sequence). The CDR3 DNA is TGTGCCACCAGCAGAAATACAGGGGAAAGAGAAAAACTGTTTTTT. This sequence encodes CATSRNTGEREKLFF.

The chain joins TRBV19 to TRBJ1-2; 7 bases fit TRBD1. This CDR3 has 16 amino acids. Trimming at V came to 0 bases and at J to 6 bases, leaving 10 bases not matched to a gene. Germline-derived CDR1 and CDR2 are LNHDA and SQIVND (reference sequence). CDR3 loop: CASSIDLGQTFNGYTF. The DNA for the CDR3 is TGTGCCAGTAGTATAGATCTGGGACAGACTTTTAATGGCTACACCTTC.

The CDR3 DNA reads TGTGCCAGCAGTTACAGCGGGAGGGGCACAGATACGCAGTATTTT. The encoded protein is CASSYSGRGTDTQYF. This chain connects TRBV6-5 to TRBJ2-3, with 10 bases matching TRBD2. There are 15 residues in the CDR3. Trimming took 2 bases from V and 1 from J; bases not matched to a gene: 0. CDR1 is MNHEY and CDR2 is SVGAGI in the germline V gene.

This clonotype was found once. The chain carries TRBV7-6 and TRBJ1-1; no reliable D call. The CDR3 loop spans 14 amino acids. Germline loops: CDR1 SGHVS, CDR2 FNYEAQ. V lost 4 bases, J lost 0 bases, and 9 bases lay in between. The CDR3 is CASSSDNLNTEAFF. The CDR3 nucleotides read TGTGCCAGCAGCTCAGACAACCTGAACACTGAAGCTTTCTTT.

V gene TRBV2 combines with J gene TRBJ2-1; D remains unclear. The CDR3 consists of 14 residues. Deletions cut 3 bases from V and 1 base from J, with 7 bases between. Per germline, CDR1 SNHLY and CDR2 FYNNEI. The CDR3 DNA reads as TGTGCCAGCAGTGACGAGTTATCCTACAATGAGCAGTTCTTC. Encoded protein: CASSDELSYNEQFF.

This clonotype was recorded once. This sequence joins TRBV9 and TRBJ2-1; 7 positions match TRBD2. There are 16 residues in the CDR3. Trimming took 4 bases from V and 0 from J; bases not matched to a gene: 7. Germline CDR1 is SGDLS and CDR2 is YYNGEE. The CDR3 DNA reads TGTGCCAGCAGCCCCCGGGGCGGGAGCTCCTACAATGAGCAGTTCTTC. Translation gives CASSPRGGSSYNEQFF.

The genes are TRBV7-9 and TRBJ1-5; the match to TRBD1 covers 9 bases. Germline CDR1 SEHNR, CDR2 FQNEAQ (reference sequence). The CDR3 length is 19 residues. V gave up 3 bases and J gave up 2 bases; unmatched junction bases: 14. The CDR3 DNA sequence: TGTGCCAGCAGCTTTGGTAGCTGGACAGGGGAAGTCGGCAATCAGCCCCAGCATTTT. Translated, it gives CASSFGSWTGEVGNQPQHF.

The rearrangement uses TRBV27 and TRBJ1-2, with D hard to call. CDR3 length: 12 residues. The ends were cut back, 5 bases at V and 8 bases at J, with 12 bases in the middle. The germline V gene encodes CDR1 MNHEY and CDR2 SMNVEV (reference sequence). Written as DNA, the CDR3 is TGTGCCAGCAGTACCTACTCCGGCGGCTACACCTTC. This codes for CASSTYSGGYTF.

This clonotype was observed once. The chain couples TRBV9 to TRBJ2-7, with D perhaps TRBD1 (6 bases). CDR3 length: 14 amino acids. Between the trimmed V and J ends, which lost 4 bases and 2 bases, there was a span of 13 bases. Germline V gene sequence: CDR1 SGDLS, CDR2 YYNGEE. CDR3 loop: CASSPRTVPYEQYF. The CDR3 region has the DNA TGTGCCAGCAGCCCAAGGACAGTCCCCTACGAGCAGTACTTC.

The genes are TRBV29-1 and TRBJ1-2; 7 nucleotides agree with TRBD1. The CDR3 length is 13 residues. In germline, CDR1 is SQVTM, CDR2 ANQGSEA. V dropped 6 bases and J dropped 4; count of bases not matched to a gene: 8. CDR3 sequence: CSVDNGDSYGYTF. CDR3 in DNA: TGCAGCGTCGACAACGGGGACAGCTATGGCTACACCTTC.

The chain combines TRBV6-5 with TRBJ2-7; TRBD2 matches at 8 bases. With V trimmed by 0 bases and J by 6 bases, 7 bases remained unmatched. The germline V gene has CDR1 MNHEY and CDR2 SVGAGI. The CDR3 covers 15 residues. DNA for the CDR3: TGTGCCAGCAGTTACTCGGGAGGGGCGGGGGGCGAGCAGTACTTC. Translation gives CASSYSGGAGGEQYF.

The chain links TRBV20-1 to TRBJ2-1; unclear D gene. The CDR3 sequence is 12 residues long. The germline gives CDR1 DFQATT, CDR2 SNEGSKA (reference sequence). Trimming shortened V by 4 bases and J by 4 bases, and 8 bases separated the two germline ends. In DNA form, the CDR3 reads TGCAGTGCTACAACCGTATACAATGAGCAGTTCTTC. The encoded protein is CSATTVYNEQFF.

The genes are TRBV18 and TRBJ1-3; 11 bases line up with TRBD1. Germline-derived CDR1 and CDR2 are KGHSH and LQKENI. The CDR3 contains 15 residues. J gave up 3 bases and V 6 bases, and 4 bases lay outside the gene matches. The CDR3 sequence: CASSRTGGYGNTIYF. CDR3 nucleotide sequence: TGTGCCAGCTCCCGGACAGGGGGCTATGGAAACACCATATATTTT.

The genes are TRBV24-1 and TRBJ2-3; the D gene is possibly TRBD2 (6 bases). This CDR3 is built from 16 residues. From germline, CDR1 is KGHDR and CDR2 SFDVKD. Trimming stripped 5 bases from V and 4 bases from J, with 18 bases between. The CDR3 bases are TGTGCCACCAGTGGGGGACGGGGGAGGACCGCAGATACGCAGTATTTT. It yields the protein CATSGGRGRTADTQYF.

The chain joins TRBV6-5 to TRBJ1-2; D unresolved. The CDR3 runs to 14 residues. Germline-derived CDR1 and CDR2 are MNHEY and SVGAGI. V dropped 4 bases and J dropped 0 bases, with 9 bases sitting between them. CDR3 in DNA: TGTGCCAGCAGTTCGGGCAATACTAACTATGGCTACACCTTC. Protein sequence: CASSSGNTNYGYTF.

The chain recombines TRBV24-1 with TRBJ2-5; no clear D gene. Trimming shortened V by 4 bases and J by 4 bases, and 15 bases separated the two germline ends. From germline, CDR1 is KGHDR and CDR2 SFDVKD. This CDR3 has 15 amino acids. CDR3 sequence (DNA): TGTGCCACCAGTGACCCCTTGGGGTACGGAGAGACCCAGTACTTC. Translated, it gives CATSDPLGYGETQYF.